Below are 32 T cell receptor beta chains sequenced from a single sample in a study of cytomegalovirus exposure and HLA in healthy donors. PCR involved 60 Vbeta and 13 Jbeta primers. Profiling relied on immunoSEQ multiplex PCR, and the TCRdb table lists in-frame clones only, not all of them. The top ten hold 1% to 1.5% of the sample, which has some 170,000 clones, about 9.4% seen once. The sample was PBMCs. These receptors were taken from a woman younger than 45 in good health and CMV-seropositive.

This clone was seen a handful of times. The chain has TRBV4-1 and TRBJ2-7; possibly TRBD1 for D (6 bases). Germline CDR1 MGHRA, CDR2 YSYEKL. V was shortened by 8 bases and J by 2 bases, with 16 bases between the two germline ends. This CDR3 has 14 residues. The DNA for the CDR3 is TGCGCCAGCGCCCAACCGGGACAAACCTACGAGCAGTACTTC. Protein product: CASAQPGQTYEQYF.

V gene TRBV19 combines with J gene TRBJ1-5, with D maybe TRBD1 (5 bases). V was pared by 9 bases and J by 0 bases, with 15 bases between. The CDR3 spans 15 residues. Germline V CDR1 and CDR2: LNHDA, SQIVND (reference sequence). CDR3 DNA: TGTGCCAGCACATGGGGCTTCTATAGCAATCAGCCCCAGCATTTT. As protein: CASTWGFYSNQPQHF.

This clone was seen more than once but under ten times. The CDR3 here is CASSPAPPLAGGPRDEQYF. CDR3 nucleotides: TGTGCCAGTAGTCCCGCCCCCCCACTCGCGGGAGGGCCGAGGGACGAGCAGTACTTC. The J gene is TRBJ2-7, the V gene TRBV19; 9 bases align to TRBD2. V shed 5 bases, J shed 5 bases, and the junction held 22 bases outside the gene matches. This CDR3 has 19 residues. The germline V gene has CDR1 LNHDA and CDR2 SQIVND (reference sequence).

This clone was seen a handful of times. This chain uses TRBV6-5 with TRBJ1-1, with TRBD1 matching 8 bases. Germline CDR1 and CDR2: MNHEY and SVGAGI. Trimming at V came to 7 bases and at J to 3 bases, leaving 4 bases not matched to a gene. The CDR3 totals 13 residues. The DNA of the CDR3 is TGTGCCAGCACCAGGACAGGGTACACTGAAGCTTTCTTT. This translates into CASTRTGYTEAFF.

The chain combines TRBV5-5 with TRBJ1-1; 7 positions agree with TRBD1. The CDR3 loop spans 14 amino acids. CDR1 is SGHKS, CDR2 YYEKEE, per germline (reference sequence). Trimming at V came to 3 bases and at J to 4 bases, leaving 6 bases not matched to a gene. As DNA, the CDR3 is TGTGCCAGCAGCTACCGACAGGGTGGCACTGAAGCTTTCTTT. Protein product: CASSYRQGGTEAFF.

This clone was detected a few times. The rearrangement uses TRBV9 and TRBJ1-3; tentative D call: TRBD1 (6 bases). The germline CDR1 and CDR2 sequences are SGDLS and YYNGEE. V lost 5 bases and J lost 1, with 10 bases in between. The CDR3 covers 14 residues. CDR3 residues: CASRGRGSGNTIYF. The CDR3 coding sequence is TGTGCCAGCAGAGGCAGGGGTTCTGGAAACACCATATATTTT.

This clone appeared a few times. The chain combines TRBV7-3 with TRBJ2-7; no clear D gene. Trimming left V 4 bases short and J 3 bases short, with 7 bases between. The CDR3 is made up of 12 amino acids. Germline CDR1 SGHTA, CDR2 FQGTGA. The CDR3 here is CASSYPGYEQYF. The CDR3 bases are TGTGCCAGCAGCTATCCGGGCTACGAGCAGTACTTC.

The sample holds a few counts of this clone. The rearrangement joins TRBV29-1 to TRBJ2-3; D is possibly TRBD1 (6 bases). The V end lost 4 bases, the J end lost 0 bases, and 11 bases lay between the germline ends. The CDR3 sequence is 14 residues long. The V gene's germline CDR1 is SQVTM and CDR2 ANQGSEA. CDR3 in amino acids: CSVGDRLSTDTQYF. CDR3 coding DNA: TGCAGCGTTGGAGACAGGCTTAGCACAGATACGCAGTATTTT.

This clone has a handful of counts. V and J are TRBV5-1 and TRBJ1-1; D gene uncertain. Trimming took off 2 bases at V and 1 base at J, with 9 bases between the two ends. The germline gives CDR1 SGHRS, CDR2 YFSETQ. The CDR3 covers 14 residues. Written as DNA, the CDR3 is TGCGCCAGCAGCTTCCTACCTCCGAACACTGAAGCTTTCTTT. Protein: CASSFLPPNTEAFF.

The chain has TRBV4-1 and TRBJ2-7, with a weak D call TRBD1 (6 bases). This CDR3 is built from 14 residues. Trimming removed 1 base from V and 0 bases from J, with 7 bases in between. Per germline, CDR1 MGHRA and CDR2 YSYEKL. The CDR3 DNA is TGCGCCAGCAGCCAAGTGACAGGCTCCTACGAGCAGTACTTC. This gives the protein CASSQVTGSYEQYF.

This clone was seen a few times. The chain carries TRBV7-2 and TRBJ1-2, with 7 bases lining up with TRBD1. Germline V gene lookup returns CDR1 SGHTA and CDR2 FQGNSA. With 6 bases clipped from V and 4 bases from J, the junction kept 8 bases outside the gene matches. The CDR3 covers 14 residues. The CDR3 bases are TGTGCCAGCAGTTCCTCCGGGACAGTCTATGGCTACACCTTC. Protein: CASSSSGTVYGYTF.

The V and J genes are TRBV6-6 and TRBJ1-1; 11 positions agree with TRBD1. Germline loops: CDR1 MNHNY, CDR2 SVGAGI (reference sequence). The CDR3 has 16 residues. V dropped 6 bases and J dropped 1; count of bases not matched to a gene: 7. CDR3 protein: CASRPGTGGRNTEAFF. The CDR3 DNA follows: TGTGCCAGCAGGCCCGGGACAGGGGGGAGGAACACTGAAGCTTTCTTT.

The chain uses TRBV2 and TRBJ1-1; D might be TRBD1 (6 bases). V lost 7 bases and J lost 1, with 19 bases in between. CDR3 size: 16 residues. The germline gives CDR1 SNHLY, CDR2 FYNNEI. CDR3 residues: CASNPANTGSNTEAFF. Here the CDR3 DNA reads TGTGCCAGCAATCCGGCCAATACAGGGTCGAACACTGAAGCTTTCTTT.

V gene TRBV6-1 combines with J gene TRBJ1-2; 8 bases align to TRBD1. The CDR3 totals 15 residues. The V gene end was trimmed by 5 bases and the J gene end by 7 bases; junction bases not matched to a gene: 12. From germline, CDR1 is MNHNS and CDR2 SASEGT. The CDR3 bases are TGTGCCAGCAGTTGGGGGCCGGGACAGGTGTTTGGCTACACCTTC. Translating gives CASSWGPGQVFGYTF.

This clone was recorded a few times. The rearrangement links TRBV6-5 to TRBJ2-1, with 9 bases matching TRBD2. Germline V gives CDR1 MNHEY, CDR2 SVGAGI. The V gene end was trimmed by 9 bases and the J gene end by 5 bases; junction bases not matched to a gene: 2. The CDR3 sequence is 12 residues long. CDR3 amino acids: CASLAGDNEQFF. The CDR3 region has the DNA TGTGCCAGTTTAGCGGGGGACAATGAGCAGTTCTTC.

V and J are TRBV30 and TRBJ1-3; D is unresolved. Trimming shortened V by 3 bases and J by 9 bases, and 21 bases separated the two germline ends. Germline CDR1 GTSNPN, CDR2 SVGIG (reference sequence). The CDR3 length is 15 residues. The CDR3 sequence is CAWSPMVRIGGTIYF. The CDR3 DNA reads TGTGCCTGGAGCCCAATGGTGAGGATTGGAGGCACCATATATTTT.

This chain connects TRBV27 to TRBJ1-1; no firm D call. From germline, CDR1 is MNHEY and CDR2 SMNVEV (reference sequence). V lost 10 bases to trimming and J lost 2 bases, with 17 bases between them. There are 14 residues in the CDR3. The CDR3 is CATTPLGLNTEAFF. For the CDR3, the DNA is TGTGCCACCACGCCGCTGGGCTTAAACACTGAAGCTTTCTTT.

This clone appeared a few times. The V call is TRBV18, the J call TRBJ1-1; D gene uncertain. Germline V gene lookup returns CDR1 KGHSH and CDR2 LQKENI. This CDR3 has 12 amino acids. The V gene lost 1 base and the J gene lost 4 bases, with 4 bases spanning the gap. CDR3 loop: CASSPLSTEAFF. In nucleotides, the CDR3 is TGTGCCAGCTCACCACTATCCACTGAAGCTTTCTTT.

The table lists this clone with a few counts. The chain carries TRBV18 and TRBJ2-1; 10 bases map to TRBD2. Trimming cost V 0 bases and J 4 bases; bases outside gene matches: 6. Per germline, CDR1 KGHSH and CDR2 LQKENI. This CDR3 region has 17 residues. The CDR3 coding sequence is TGTGCCAGCTCACCACCGCTCAGCGGGAGGGAGTACAATGAGCAGTTCTTC. Protein: CASSPPLSGREYNEQFF.

This clone has only a few counts. This chain links TRBV5-1 with TRBJ2-7; 8 nucleotides match TRBD2. The ends lost 2 bases at V and 5 bases at J; junction bases unmatched: 9. The CDR3 consists of 15 residues. The germline V gene has CDR1 SGHRS and CDR2 YFSETQ. CDR3 in amino acids: CASSFLGGRFDEQYF. In nucleotides, the CDR3 is TGCGCCAGCAGCTTCCTGGGCGGGAGGTTCGACGAGCAGTACTTC.

This chain uses TRBV11-2 with TRBJ2-5; the D is unclear. With the DNA end fitting TRBJ2-7 better, the J assignment may be wrong. Germline lookup yields CDR1 SGHAT and CDR2 FQNNGV. The CDR3 consists of 11 residues. The CDR3 protein is CASSLAYEQYF. The CDR3 bases are TGTGCCAGCAGCTTAGCCTACGAGCAGTACTTC.

The genes are TRBV7-9 and TRBJ1-5; 8 bases agree with TRBD1. Germline V gene sequence: CDR1 SEHNR, CDR2 FQNEAQ (reference sequence). The CDR3 is made up of 14 amino acids. V was pared by 4 bases and J by 4 bases, with 3 bases of the junction left unmatched. Here the CDR3 DNA reads TGTGCCAGCAGCTCTACAGGGGGGAATCAGCCCCAGCATTTT. It is translated as CASSSTGGNQPQHF. Supplemented by reference TRBV7-9 and TRBJ1-5, the full variable domain reads DTGVSQNPRHKITKRGQNVTFRCDPISEHNRLYWYRQTLGQGPEFLTYFQNEAQLEKSRLLSDRFSAERPKGSFSTLEIQRTEQGDSAMYLCASSSTGGNQPQHFGDGTRLSIL.

A few counts support this clone. J is TRBJ2-7 and V is TRBV9; a weak D match, TRBD1 (6 bases). The CDR3 length is 14 residues. Germline V gene lookup returns CDR1 SGDLS and CDR2 YYNGEE. Trimming removed 0 bases at V and 4 bases at J, with 11 bases between. This CDR3 reads CASSVGQGFYEQYF. CDR3 in DNA: TGTGCCAGCAGCGTAGGGCAGGGGTTTTACGAGCAGTACTTC.

This clone has just a few counts. This chain joins TRBV5-1 and TRBJ2-7; 12 bases are shared with TRBD1. The ends lost 1 base at V and 5 bases at J; junction bases unmatched: 7. This CDR3 comprises 16 residues. The germline gives CDR1 SGHRS, CDR2 YFSETQ. CDR3 coding DNA: TGCGCCAGCAGCTTGCGCCCTGGGACAGGGGGCCACGAGCAGTACTTC. It specifies CASSLRPGTGGHEQYF. Full variable domain (missing parts from reference TRBV5-1 and TRBJ2-7): KAGVTQTPRYLIKTRGQQVTLSCSPISGHRSVSWYQQTPGQGLQFLFEYFSETQRNKGNFPGRFSGRQFSNSRSEMNVSTLELGDSALYLCASSLRPGTGGHEQYFGPGTRLTVT.

The chain carries TRBV6-6 and TRBJ2-1; D is possibly TRBD2 (6 bases). V lost 7 bases to trimming and J lost 7 bases, with 20 bases between them. The CDR3 is 15 residues long. In germline, CDR1 is MNHNY, CDR2 SVGAGI (reference sequence). In DNA, the CDR3 is TGTGCCAGCACTAAGGTCGGGGCGGGAACGAATGAGCAGTTCTTC. Its protein is CASTKVGAGTNEQFF.

The rearrangement links TRBV6-4 to TRBJ2-1, with 7 bases lining up with TRBD2. The ends lost 6 bases at V and 9 bases at J; junction bases unmatched: 11. CDR3 size: 14 residues. Germline-derived CDR1 and CDR2 are MRHNA and SNTAGT. The CDR3 loop is CASSAGPRGSEQFF. DNA for the CDR3: TGTGCCAGCAGCGCCGGACCGCGCGGGAGTGAGCAGTTCTTC.

This clone was seen a few times. V usage is TRBV11-2 and J usage is TRBJ2-7; TRBD1 might be the D (6 bases). Germline CDR1 reads SGHAT; CDR2 reads FQNNGV. Trimming pared 7 bases from V and 1 base from J, leaving 17 bases between. The CDR3 loop spans 15 amino acids. The CDR3 DNA reads as TGTGCCAGCACCTTGACGACGGGACAATCCTACGAGCAGTACTTC. This gives the protein CASTLTTGQSYEQYF. Complete variable domain (other parts from reference TRBV11-2 and TRBJ2-7): EAGVAQSPRYKIIEKRQSVAFWCNPISGHATLYWYQQILGQGPKLLIQFQNNGVVDDSQLPKDRFSAERLKGVDSTLKIQPAKLEDSAVYLCASTLTTGQSYEQYFGPGTRLTVT.

The chain is built from TRBV19 and TRBJ1-1; D may be TRBD1 (6 bases). Deletions cut 5 bases from V and 5 bases from J, with 18 bases between. Germline V gene lookup returns CDR1 LNHDA and CDR2 SQIVND (reference sequence). This CDR3 spans 15 amino acids. CDR3 sequence reads: CASSAPQGIGTEAFF. CDR3 DNA: TGTGCCAGTAGTGCACCACAGGGAATAGGGACTGAAGCTTTCTTT.

This clone appeared a few times. The V and J genes are TRBV5-5 and TRBJ1-5; TRBD1 is a possible D gene (5 bases). V was clipped by 7 bases and J by 4 bases, with 6 bases between them. Looked up from germline, CDR1 is SGHKS and CDR2 is YYEKEE (reference sequence). The CDR3 totals 11 residues. The CDR3 spells CASGTNQPQHF. The CDR3 bases are TGTGCCAGCGGGACTAATCAGCCCCAGCATTTT.

The sample holds a few counts of this clone. The chain combines TRBV25-1 with TRBJ1-2, with 10 bases lining up with TRBD1. Germline values: CDR1 MGHDK, CDR2 SYGVNS. With 6 bases clipped from V and 4 bases from J, the junction kept 8 bases outside the gene matches. CDR3 length equals 15 residues. The CDR3 protein is CASRGRDRGGYGYTF. Written as DNA, the CDR3 is TGTGCCAGCAGGGGCCGGGACAGGGGAGGCTATGGCTACACCTTC.

A few counts support this clone. This chain uses TRBV5-4 with TRBJ2-7; 14 bases agree with TRBD2. V was clipped by 3 bases and J by 5 bases; unmatched bases: 4. The germline gives CDR1 SGHNT, CDR2 YYREEE (reference sequence). The CDR3 sequence is 15 residues long. CDR3 coding DNA: TGTGCCAGCAGCTCCGGGACTAGCGGGAGCCACGAGCAGTACTTC. Its protein product is CASSSGTSGSHEQYF.

This clone was observed a handful of times. The gene calls are TRBV2 and TRBJ2-7, with a weak D call TRBD1 (6 bases). The CDR3 is 16 residues long. V dropped 3 bases and J dropped 2 bases, with 17 bases sitting between them. Germline lookup yields CDR1 SNHLY and CDR2 FYNNEI. CDR3 sequence: CASSDADWTVTYEQYF. The CDR3 DNA reads TGTGCCAGCAGTGACGCCGACTGGACAGTTACCTACGAGCAGTACTTC.